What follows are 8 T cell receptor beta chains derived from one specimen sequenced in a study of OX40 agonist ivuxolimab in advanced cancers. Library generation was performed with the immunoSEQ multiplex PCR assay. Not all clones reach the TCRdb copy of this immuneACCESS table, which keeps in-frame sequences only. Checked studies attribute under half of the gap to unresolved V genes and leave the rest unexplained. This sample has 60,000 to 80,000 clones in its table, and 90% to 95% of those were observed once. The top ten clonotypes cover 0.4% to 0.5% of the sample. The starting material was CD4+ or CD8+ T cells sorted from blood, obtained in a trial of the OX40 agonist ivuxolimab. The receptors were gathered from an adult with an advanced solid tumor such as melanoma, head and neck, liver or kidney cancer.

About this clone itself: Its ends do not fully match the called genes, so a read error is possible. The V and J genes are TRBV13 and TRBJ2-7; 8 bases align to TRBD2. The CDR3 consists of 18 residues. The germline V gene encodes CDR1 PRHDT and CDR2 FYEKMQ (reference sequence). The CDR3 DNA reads TGTGCCGGCAGCTTAGGTCCAGGTAGTAGGAGCGGGGGCTACGAGCAGTACTTC. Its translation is CAGSLGPGSRSGGYEQYF.

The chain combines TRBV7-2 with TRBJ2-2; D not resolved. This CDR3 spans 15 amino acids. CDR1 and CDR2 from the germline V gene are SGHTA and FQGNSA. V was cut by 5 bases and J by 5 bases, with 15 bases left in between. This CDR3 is CASSPPRVGTGELFF. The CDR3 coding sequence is TGTGCCAGCAGCCCCCCCCGGGTAGGGACCGGGGAGCTGTTTTTT.

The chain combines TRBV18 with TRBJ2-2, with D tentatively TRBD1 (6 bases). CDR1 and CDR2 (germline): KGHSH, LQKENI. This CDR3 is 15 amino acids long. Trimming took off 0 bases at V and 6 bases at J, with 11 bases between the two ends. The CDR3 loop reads CASSPPPGVAGELFF. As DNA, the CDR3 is TGTGCCAGCTCACCACCACCAGGGGTGGCCGGGGAGCTGTTTTTT.

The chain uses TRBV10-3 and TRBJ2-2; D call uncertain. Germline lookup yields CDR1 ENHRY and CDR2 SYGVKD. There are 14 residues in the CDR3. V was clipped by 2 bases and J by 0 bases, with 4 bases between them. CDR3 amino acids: CAISERTNTGELFF. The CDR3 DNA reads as TGTGCCATCAGTGAGCGCACGAACACCGGGGAGCTGTTTTTT.

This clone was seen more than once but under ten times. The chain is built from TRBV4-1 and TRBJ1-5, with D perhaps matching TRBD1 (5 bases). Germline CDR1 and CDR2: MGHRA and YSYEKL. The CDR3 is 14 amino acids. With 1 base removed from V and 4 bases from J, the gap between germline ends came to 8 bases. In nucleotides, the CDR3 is TGCGCCAGCAGCCAAGGACGGGGGAATCAGCCCCAGCATTTT. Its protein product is CASSQGRGNQPQHF.

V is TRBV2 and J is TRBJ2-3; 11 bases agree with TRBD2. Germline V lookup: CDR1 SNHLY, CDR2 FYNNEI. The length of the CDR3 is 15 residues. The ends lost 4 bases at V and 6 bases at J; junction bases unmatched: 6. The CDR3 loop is CASSGVLAGEDTQYF. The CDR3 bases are TGTGCCAGCAGTGGCGTACTAGCGGGAGAGGATACGCAGTATTTT.

Here the CDR3 DNA reads TGCGCCAGCAGCTTTCCAGGGGCCTACGAGCAGTACTTC. Amino acid sequence: CASSFPGAYEQYF. V is TRBV5-1 and J is TRBJ2-7; a possible D gene is TRBD1 (6 bases). Germline V lookup: CDR1 SGHRS, CDR2 YFSETQ. This CDR3 comprises 13 residues. V was clipped by 2 bases and J by 2 bases, with 8 bases between them.

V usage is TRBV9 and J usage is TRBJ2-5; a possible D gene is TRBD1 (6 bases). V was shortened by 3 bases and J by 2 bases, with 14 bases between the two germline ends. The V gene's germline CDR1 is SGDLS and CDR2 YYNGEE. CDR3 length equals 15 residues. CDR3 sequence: CASSGIGQTQETQYF. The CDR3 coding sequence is TGTGCCAGCAGCGGGATCGGACAGACTCAAGAGACCCAGTACTTC.